This TCR beta chain was identified in a study of blood T cells in healthy people across ages. It was with a sample-barcoded 5' primer and a J-beta primer mix that a second PCR of roughly 7 to 11 cycles was run. Per-sample output comprised a minimum of 2.5 million paired-end reads containing CDR3. In TCRdb, the 5' RACE reads were re-called with MiXCR into one record per CDR3 protein. This table holds 950,000 to 1,200,000 distinct CDR3 sequences, 35% to 45% found once. Each sample had at least 6.5 million PBMCs isolated. The study, taken as a whole, reports: The long-lived group displayed more naive CD4+ cells, plus higher diversity, than the aged donors did.

With respect to this clonotype: Its antigen is still unknown.

J lost 8 bases, V lost 6 bases, and 15 bases had no gene match. Germline V gene lookup returns CDR1 DFQATT and CDR2 SNEGSKA (reference sequence). The CDR3 consists of 15 residues. The sample comprised blood. The rearrangement uses TRBV20-1 and TRBJ1-4, with TRBD1 matching 7 bases. This clonotype was sampled from a young man in good health. The CDR3 region is CSAPRDRANGEKLFF. The DNA of the CDR3 is TGCAGTGCGCCTCGCGACAGGGCGAACGGGGAAAAACTGTTTTTT.